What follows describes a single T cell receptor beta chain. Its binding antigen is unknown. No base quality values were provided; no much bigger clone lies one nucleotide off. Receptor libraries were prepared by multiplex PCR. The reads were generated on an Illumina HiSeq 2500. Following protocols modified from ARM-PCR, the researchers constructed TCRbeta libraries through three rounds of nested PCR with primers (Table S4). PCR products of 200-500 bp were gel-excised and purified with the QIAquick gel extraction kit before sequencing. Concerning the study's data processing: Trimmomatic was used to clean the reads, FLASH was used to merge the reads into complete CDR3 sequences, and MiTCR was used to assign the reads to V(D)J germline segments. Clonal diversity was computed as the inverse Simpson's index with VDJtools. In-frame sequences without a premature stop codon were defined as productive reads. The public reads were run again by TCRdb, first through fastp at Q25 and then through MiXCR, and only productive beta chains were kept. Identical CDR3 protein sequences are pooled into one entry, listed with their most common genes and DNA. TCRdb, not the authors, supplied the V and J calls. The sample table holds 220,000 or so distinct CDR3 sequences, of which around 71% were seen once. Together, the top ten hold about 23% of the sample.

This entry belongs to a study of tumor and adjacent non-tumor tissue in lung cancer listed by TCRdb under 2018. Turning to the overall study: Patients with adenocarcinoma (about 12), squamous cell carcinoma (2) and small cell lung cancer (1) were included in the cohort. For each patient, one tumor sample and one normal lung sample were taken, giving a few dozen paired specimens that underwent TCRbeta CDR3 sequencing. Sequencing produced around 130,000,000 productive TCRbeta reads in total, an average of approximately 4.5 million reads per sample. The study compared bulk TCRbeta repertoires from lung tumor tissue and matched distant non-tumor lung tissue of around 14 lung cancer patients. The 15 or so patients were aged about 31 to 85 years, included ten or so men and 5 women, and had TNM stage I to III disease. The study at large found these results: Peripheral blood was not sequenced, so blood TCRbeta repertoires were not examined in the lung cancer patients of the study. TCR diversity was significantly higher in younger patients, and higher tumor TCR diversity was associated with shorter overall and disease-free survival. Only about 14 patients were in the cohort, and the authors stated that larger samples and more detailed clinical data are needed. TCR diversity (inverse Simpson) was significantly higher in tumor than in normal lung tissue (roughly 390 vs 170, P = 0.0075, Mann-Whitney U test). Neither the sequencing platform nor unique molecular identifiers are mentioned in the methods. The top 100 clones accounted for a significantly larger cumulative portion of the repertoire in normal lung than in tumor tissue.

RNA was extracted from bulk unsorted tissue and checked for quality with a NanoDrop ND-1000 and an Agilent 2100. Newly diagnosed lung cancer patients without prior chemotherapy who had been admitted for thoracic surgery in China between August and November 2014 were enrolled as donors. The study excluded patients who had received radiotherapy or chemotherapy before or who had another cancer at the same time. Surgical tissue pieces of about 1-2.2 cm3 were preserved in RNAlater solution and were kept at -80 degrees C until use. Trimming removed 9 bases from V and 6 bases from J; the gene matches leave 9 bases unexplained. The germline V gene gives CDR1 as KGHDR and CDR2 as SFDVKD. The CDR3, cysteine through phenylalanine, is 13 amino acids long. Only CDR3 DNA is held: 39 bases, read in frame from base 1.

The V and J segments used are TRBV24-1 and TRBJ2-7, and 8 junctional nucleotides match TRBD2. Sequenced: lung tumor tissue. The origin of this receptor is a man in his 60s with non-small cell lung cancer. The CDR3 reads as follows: CATGDSGTPEQYF. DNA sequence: TGTGCCACCGGGGATAGCGGGACGCCCGAGCAGTACTTC.